The following is a TCR beta chain sequence with its context. Its antigen is currently unknown. This sample was included in a study of cytomegalovirus exposure and HLA in healthy donors. Study-wide points: Indistinguishability led to the exclusion of some V segments, TRBV6-2 and TRBV6-3 included. Per a prior analysis, the majority of TCR beta V segments were productive roughly 87% or roughly 30% of the time. Researchers counted around 180 TCR beta chains as cytomegalovirus-associated.

V was clipped by 3 bases and J by 7 bases, with 7 bases between them. The CDR3 consists of 11 residues. Germline V CDR1 and CDR2: MNHEY, SMNVEV (reference sequence). The PCR used 60 Vbeta and 13 Jbeta primers. Measured with immunoSEQ multiplex PCR; TCRdb has only the in-frame clones, and not every one. The table includes 150,000 to 180,000 clones, more than 75% detected once. The sample comprised PBMCs. The source of this sequence is a woman in her 40s in good health and CMV-seropositive. The rearrangement joins TRBV27 to TRBJ2-7; D is ambiguous. CDR3 bases: TGTGCCAGCAGTTTTGCGTCAGAGCAGTACTTC. Encoded protein: CASSFASEQYF.